This T cell receptor (beta chain) was found in a study of cytomegalovirus exposure and HLA in healthy donors. Study-wide results and caveats: It has been reported that TCR beta sequences accurately predicted the HLA-A and HLA-B alleles of most subjects. Under in vitro conditions, a few CMV-associated chains were confirmed as specific for CMV antigens. Later genetic work tied a missense DCLRE1C variant to beta-chain V and J trimming.

V lost 7 bases and J 4 bases, leaving 12 bases between the germline ends. The CDR3 runs to 13 residues. In germline, CDR1 is SGHRS, CDR2 YFSETQ. On this clone: Its specificity is not known.

A multiplex PCR was run with 60 Vbeta primers and 13 Jbeta primers. Profiled with immunoSEQ multiplex PCR; TCRdb holds only in-frame clones, not every one. The sample yields approximately 150,000 clones, almost 85% seen once. The chain employs TRBV5-1 and TRBJ2-1; D is possibly TRBD2 (6 bases). The specimen sequenced was PBMCs. This TCR derives from a man aged 30-40 years in good health and CMV-seropositive. CDR3 coding DNA: TGCGCCAGCCACGCGGGGCCGTACAATGAGCAGTTCTTC. This encodes CASHAGPYNEQFF. The full variable domain, in which reference TRBV5-1 and TRBJ2-1 provide the parts outside the CDR3, is KAGVTQTPRYLIKTRGQQVTLSCSPISGHRSVSWYQQTPGQGLQFLFEYFSETQRNKGNFPGRFSGRQFSNSRSEMNVSTLELGDSALYLCASHAGPYNEQFFGPGTRLTVL.